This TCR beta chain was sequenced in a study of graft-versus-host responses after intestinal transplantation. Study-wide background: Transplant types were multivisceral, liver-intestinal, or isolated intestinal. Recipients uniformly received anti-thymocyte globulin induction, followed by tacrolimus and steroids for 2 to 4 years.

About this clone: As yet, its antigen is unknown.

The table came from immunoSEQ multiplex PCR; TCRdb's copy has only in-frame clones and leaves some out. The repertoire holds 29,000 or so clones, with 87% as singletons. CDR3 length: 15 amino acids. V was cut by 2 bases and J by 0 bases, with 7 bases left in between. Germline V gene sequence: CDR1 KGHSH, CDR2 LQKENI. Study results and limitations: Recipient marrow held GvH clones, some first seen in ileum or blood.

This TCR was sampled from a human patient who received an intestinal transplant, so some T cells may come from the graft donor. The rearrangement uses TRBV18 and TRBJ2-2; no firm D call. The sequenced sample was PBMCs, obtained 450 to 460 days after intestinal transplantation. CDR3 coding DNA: TGTGCCAGCTCACCATTAGACCCGAACACCGGGGAGCTGTTTTTT. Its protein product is CASSPLDPNTGELFF.